This passage covers 31 T cell receptor beta chains from one sample sequenced in a study of T cells in Graves' hyperthyroidism and ophthalmopathy (dated by TCRdb to between 2018 and 2021). The library relied on multiplex PCR. The instrument was an Illumina HiSeq 2000. The TCR beta CDR3 regions were amplified from RNA transcripts. The first round of RT-PCR for the TCR CDR3 was performed with the HTBI primer set and the Qiagen OneStep RT-PCR kit. The public reads were reprocessed in TCRdb via fastp at Q25 and MiXCR, keeping in-frame beta chains. All rows with the same CDR3 protein become a single entry with the most common DNA and genes. Recorded for this sample are about 610,000 distinct CDR3 sequences; 46% of them occurred a single time. Around 7.7% of the sample comes from the top ten. The sample taken for sequencing was peripheral blood or thyroid tissue (not recorded which). The receptors here all came from a woman under 30 with Graves' hyperthyroidism.

With respect to this clonotype: A much larger clone lies one base from this, so it may be a read error. The rearrangement uses TRBV7-9 and TRBJ2-1, with D unresolved. The CDR3 runs 14 residues. The germline V gene encodes CDR1 SEHNR and CDR2 FQNEAQ (reference sequence). Deletions cut 4 bases from V and 0 bases from J, with 7 bases between. The CDR3 DNA is TGTGCCAGCAGCTCGGTGTTCTCCTACAATGAGCAGTTCTTC. It codes for CASSSVFSYNEQFF.

This clonotype was counted at least ten times. V is TRBV7-9 and J is TRBJ2-7; D is unresolved. V lost 5 bases and J lost 4, with 12 bases in between. This CDR3 has 13 residues. CDR1 and CDR2 from the germline V gene are SEHNR and FQNEAQ (reference sequence). CDR3 nucleotide sequence: TGTGCCAGCAGCCCCCGTTTAGGGTACGAGCAGTACTTC. Its translation is CASSPRLGYEQYF.

This clonotype was detected many times. The chain joins TRBV19 to TRBJ1-3; weak D call: TRBD1 (5 bases). This CDR3 contains 15 residues. The V and J ends lost 6 bases and 2 bases respectively, with 14 bases between them. Looked up from germline, CDR1 is LNHDA and CDR2 is SQIVND (reference sequence). Here the CDR3 reads CASRDPDTPGNTIYF. In DNA form, the CDR3 reads TGTGCCAGTAGAGACCCGGACACTCCTGGAAACACCATATATTTT.

The chain links TRBV5-4 to TRBJ1-4, with D unresolved. V gave up 4 bases and J gave up 11 bases, with 15 bases separating them. The CDR3 spans 13 residues. The germline CDR1 and CDR2 sequences are SGHNT and YYREEE (reference sequence). The CDR3 bases are TGTGCCAGCAGCCACCTCTCCCGCGGGAAACTGTTTTTT. The encoded protein is CASSHLSRGKLFF.

The V call is TRBV6-2 or TRBV6-3, the J call TRBJ2-7; D might be TRBD1 (6 bases). The V gene lost 5 bases and the J gene lost 0 bases, with 14 bases spanning the gap. The length of the CDR3 is 15 residues. The germline gives CDR1 MNHEY, CDR2 SVGEGT. The CDR3 DNA follows: TGTGCCAGCAGTGGGGGACAAAGGAGCTCCTACGAGCAGTACTTC. It encodes CASSGGQRSSYEQYF.

This clonotype was counted ten times or more. The chain joins TRBV20-1 to TRBJ2-5; TRBD2 matches 10 bases. Per germline, CDR1 DFQATT and CDR2 SNEGSKA (reference sequence). J was trimmed by 2 bases and V by 5 bases; bases with no gene match: 8. This CDR3 has 15 amino acids. The CDR3 spells CSAPGLADLQETQYF. CDR3 nucleotides: TGCAGTGCTCCCGGACTAGCGGACCTTCAAGAGACCCAGTACTTC.

The table lists this clonotype with many counts. The chain has TRBV20-1 and TRBJ1-1, with unresolved D. The CDR3 totals 15 residues. Germline V CDR1 and CDR2: DFQATT, SNEGSKA (reference sequence). Trimming shortened V by 0 bases and J by 1 base, and 12 bases separated the two germline ends. The CDR3 loop is CSARDLRHGNTEAFF. DNA for the CDR3: TGCAGTGCTAGAGATCTCCGCCACGGGAACACTGAAGCTTTCTTT.

The rearrangement uses TRBV25-1 and TRBJ1-1, with 8 bases matching TRBD1. With 4 bases clipped from V and 0 bases from J, the junction kept 10 bases outside the gene matches. The CDR3 sequence is 17 residues long. Germline assignment: CDR1 MGHDK and CDR2 SYGVNS. The CDR3 DNA sequence: TGTGCCAGCAGTGCTTCAGGGGGCGAGGATATGAACACTGAAGCTTTCTTT. This translates into CASSASGGEDMNTEAFF. Based on the CDR3 plus reference TRBV25-1 and TRBJ1-1, the full variable domain is EADIYQTPRYLVIGTGKKITLECSQTMGHDKMYWYQQDPGMELHLIHYSYGVNSTEKGDLSSESTVSRIRTEHFPLTLESARPSHTSQYLCASSASGGEDMNTEAFFGQGTRLTVV.

This clonotype was picked up many times. This sequence joins TRBV19 and TRBJ2-7; no clear D gene. This CDR3 is built from 13 residues. Germline V gene sequence: CDR1 LNHDA, CDR2 SQIVND (reference sequence). V lost 5 bases and J lost 3, with 11 bases in between. In DNA, the CDR3 is TGTGCCAGTAGTCCAGAGGACGGCTACGAGCAGTACTTC. It codes for CASSPEDGYEQYF.

This clonotype was found many times. V and J are TRBV19 and TRBJ1-1; possibly TRBD1 for D (6 bases). Looked up from germline, CDR1 is LNHDA and CDR2 is SQIVND (reference sequence). Deletions cut 3 bases from V and 5 bases from J, with 7 bases between. The CDR3 is 12 amino acids. The CDR3 is CASSIGTTEAFF. Here the CDR3 DNA reads TGTGCCAGTAGTATCGGGACAACTGAAGCTTTCTTT.

The table lists this clonotype with many counts. The chain has TRBV2 and TRBJ2-5; 9 nucleotides match TRBD2. Germline-derived CDR1 and CDR2 are SNHLY and FYNNEI. V lost 1 base, J lost 5 bases, and 8 bases stayed unmatched. This CDR3 contains 16 residues. CDR3 amino acids: CASSEVSAGGGETQYF. CDR3 nucleotides: TGTGCCAGCAGTGAAGTGTCAGCGGGAGGAGGGGAGACCCAGTACTTC.

To note about this clonotype: One base away lies a much larger clone, so this may be a sequencing read error. Likely a read error: the CDR3 ends without its conserved phenylalanine or tryptophan. The chain has TRBV20-1 and TRBJ2-5; D is unresolved. V was shortened by 6 bases and J by 4 bases, with 15 bases between the two germline ends. The CDR3 is 13 amino acids. Germline assignment: CDR1 DFQATT and CDR2 SNEGSKA (reference sequence). DNA for the CDR3: TGCAGTGCCCATCAGGCGGTCGGAGAGACCCAGTACCTC. Translated: CSAHQAVGETQYL.

This chain joins TRBV29-1 and TRBJ2-5, with 7 bases lining up with TRBD2. CDR3 length: 12 residues. Germline V gene data show CDR1 as SQVTM and CDR2 as ANQGSEA. Trimming cost V 6 bases and J 4 bases; bases outside gene matches: 5. DNA of the CDR3: TGCAGCGTAGGTTCTAGCGGAGAGACCCAGTACTTC. It yields the protein CSVGSSGETQYF.

This clonotype was found many times. The V and J genes are TRBV2 and TRBJ1-4, with D possibly TRBD1 on 6 matching bases. CDR1 is SNHLY and CDR2 is FYNNEI in the germline V gene. Trimming stripped 7 bases from V and 5 bases from J, with 17 bases between. The CDR3 sequence is 15 residues long. The CDR3 region is CASKGGTGLNEKLFF. The CDR3 DNA reads as TGTGCCAGCAAGGGGGGCACAGGGCTAAATGAAAAACTGTTTTTT.

V usage is TRBV9 and J usage is TRBJ1-2, with a weak D call TRBD1 (5 bases). Per germline, CDR1 SGDLS and CDR2 YYNGEE. The CDR3 spans 12 residues. Deletions cut 5 bases from V and 7 bases from J, with 12 bases between. CDR3 amino acids: CASSYDRGGYTF. The CDR3 nucleotides read TGTGCCAGCAGTTATGACAGAGGTGGCTACACCTTC. Supplemented by reference TRBV9 and TRBJ1-2, the full variable domain reads DSGVTQTPKHLITATGQRVTLRCSPRSGDLSVYWYQQSLDQGLQFLIQYYNGEERAKGNILERFSAQQFPDLHSELNLSSLELGDSALYFCASSYDRGGYTFGSGTRLTVV.

The CDR3 loop is CASSPGNGNSPLHF. The CDR3 DNA reads TGTGCCAGCAGTCCCGGGAACGGGAATTCACCCCTCCACTTT. V usage is TRBV7-6 and J usage is TRBJ1-6; D is uncertain. This CDR3 region has 14 residues. CDR1 and CDR2 (germline): SGHVS, FNYEAQ. Deletions cut 6 bases from V and 7 bases from J, with 13 bases between.

This clonotype appeared once. The rearrangement uses TRBV7-3 and TRBJ2-7; TRBD2 is a possible D gene (7 bases). Germline V gene data show CDR1 as SGHTA and CDR2 as FQGTGA. Trimming stripped 4 bases from V and 7 bases from J, with 14 bases between. The CDR3 consists of 13 residues. The chain's CDR3 is CASSYRGGGEQYF. CDR3 DNA: TGTGCCAGCAGCTATAGGGGGGGCGGAGAGCAGTACTTC.

This clonotype was counted between two and nine times. The chain employs TRBV7-8 and TRBJ2-1, with D possibly matching TRBD2 (5 bases). Trimming took 1 base from V and 6 from J, leaving 13 bases between them. Germline V gene sequence: CDR1 SGHVS, CDR2 FQNEAQ. The CDR3 sequence is 15 residues long. The CDR3 sequence: CASSLVEGSRNEQFF. The CDR3 nucleotides are TGTGCCAGCAGCTTAGTCGAAGGGAGCCGCAATGAGCAGTTCTTC.

Many counts were recorded for this clonotype. The chain links TRBV12-3 or TRBV12-4 to TRBJ1-1; D uncertain. Trimming left V 3 bases short and J 0 bases short, with 8 bases between. The CDR3 is 14 residues long. The CDR3 reads CASSLIAMNTEAFF. The CDR3 DNA follows: TGTGCCAGCAGTTTGATAGCAATGAACACTGAAGCTTTCTTT.

Comment on this clonotype: Its ends do not fully match the called genes, so a read error is possible. The rearrangement uses TRBV19 and TRBJ2-7; D possibly corresponds to TRBD2 (6 bases). Germline V gives CDR1 LNHDA, CDR2 SQIVND (reference sequence). The CDR3 is 13 residues long. The CDR3 sequence: CASSSGSPYGQYF. The CDR3 nucleotides are TGTGCCAGTAGTTCCGGGAGTCCCTACGGGCAGTACTTC.

Remarks on this clonotype: A much larger clone sits a single nucleotide away, making a read error possible. The gene calls are TRBV12-3 or TRBV12-4 and TRBJ1-5, with 9 positions matching TRBD1. The length of the CDR3 is 19 residues. The junction had 14 bases not matched to a gene; V was cut back by 5 bases and J by 0 bases. The CDR3 sequence: CASSPNPGQGYYSNQPQHF. In DNA, the CDR3 is TGTGCCAGCAGTCCAAACCCGGGACAGGGCTACTATAGCAATCAGCCCCAGCATTTT.

The gene calls are TRBV24-1 and TRBJ2-5, with D perhaps given as TRBD1 or TRBD2 (5 bases each). The DNA end favors TRBJ2-1, so the J call may be wrong. The CDR3 extends over 16 amino acids. The germline CDR1 and CDR2 sequences are KGHDR and SFDVKD. In DNA, the CDR3 is TGTGCCACCAGTGATATAGCGTCGGGGCCCTACAATGAGCAGTTCTTC. Translation gives CATSDIASGPYNEQFF.

This clonotype showed up many times. The chain couples TRBV9 to TRBJ1-6; D is possibly TRBD1 (5 bases). This CDR3 spans 16 amino acids. V was shortened by 4 bases and J by 6 bases, with 17 bases between the two germline ends. CDR1 and CDR2 (germline): SGDLS, YYNGEE. The CDR3 protein is CASSSRPGAGNSPLHF. CDR3 nucleotides: TGTGCCAGCAGCTCCCGTCCCGGGGCTGGTAATTCACCCCTCCACTTT.

The rearrangement links TRBV29-1 to TRBJ1-2; D is unclear. The V end was cut by 8 bases, the J end by 4 bases, with 14 bases between. From germline, CDR1 is SQVTM and CDR2 ANQGSEA. The CDR3 runs to 12 residues. The CDR3 loop is CSLSTFSYGYTF. CDR3 bases: TGCAGCTTGTCCACCTTCAGCTATGGCTACACCTTC.

This clonotype was picked up many times. The chain links TRBV29-1 to TRBJ1-5; D remains ambiguous. With 4 bases removed from V and 5 bases from J, the gap between germline ends came to 12 bases. CDR3 length: 13 residues. Per the germline V gene, CDR1 is SQVTM and CDR2 is ANQGSEA. CDR3 sequence (DNA): TGCAGCGTTGTAGCCGGTATCCATCAGCCCCAGCATTTT. It is translated as CSVVAGIHQPQHF.

V is TRBV20-1 and J is TRBJ1-3; 8 positions agree with TRBD1. The V gene end was trimmed by 3 bases and the J gene end by 8 bases; junction bases not matched to a gene: 15. CDR3 size: 16 residues. CDR1 and CDR2 from the germline V gene are DFQATT and SNEGSKA (reference sequence). The CDR3 region is CSARRQGSGYGYTIYF. For the CDR3, the DNA is TGCAGTGCTAGGCGACAGGGGTCGGGCTATGGCTACACCATATATTTT.

The V call is TRBV2, the J call TRBJ2-7; TRBD1 matches at 7 bases. Germline loops: CDR1 SNHLY, CDR2 FYNNEI. The CDR3 covers 14 residues. J gave up 7 bases and V 6 bases, and 12 bases lay outside the gene matches. CDR3 coding DNA: TGTGCCAGCAGGCCAGGGGGTGGATACAATGAGCAGTACTTC. Translation gives CASRPGGGYNEQYF.

As for this clonotype: A read error may explain this, as a much larger clone is one base away. J is TRBJ2-5 and V is TRBV5-4; D uncertain. The V end was cut by 0 bases, the J end by 7 bases, with 10 bases between. There are 13 residues in the CDR3. The germline CDR1 and CDR2 sequences are SGHNT and YYREEE (reference sequence). CDR3 coding DNA: TGTGCCAGCAGCTTGGGGGCCGTCGTGACCCAGTACTTC. Protein: CASSLGAVVTQYF.

This clonotype was found many times. The chain is built from TRBV27 and TRBJ1-2, with D possibly matching TRBD1 (6 bases). The CDR3 is made up of 13 amino acids. Germline V gene sequence: CDR1 MNHEY, CDR2 SMNVEV (reference sequence). V lost 6 bases to trimming and J lost 5 bases, with 13 bases between them. Here the CDR3 DNA reads TGTGCCAGCAGCTACGAAGGGGGGTATGGCTACACCTTC. Translating it yields CASSYEGGYGYTF.

This clonotype was recorded many times. The rearrangement joins TRBV4-1 to TRBJ1-5, with TRBD1 as a possible D gene (5 bases). Trimming stripped 4 bases from V and 3 bases from J, with 7 bases between. The CDR3 contains 13 residues. Per germline, CDR1 MGHRA and CDR2 YSYEKL. The chain's CDR3 is CASSRTHNQPQHF. CDR3 nucleotide sequence: TGCGCCAGCAGCCGGACACACAATCAGCCCCAGCATTTT.

Concerning this clonotype itself: Since the CDR3 does not end with the conserved phenylalanine or tryptophan, this likely comes from a read error. The V call is TRBV12-3 or TRBV12-4, the J call TRBJ1-1, with 7 bases matching TRBD1. The J segment lost 5 bases and the V segment lost 5 bases, leaving 11 bases of the junction unmatched. The CDR3 runs 15 residues. The CDR3 DNA reads TGTGCCAGCAGTCGCAGCCCGACAGGGTTAACTGAAGCTTTCCTT. Translating it yields CASSRSPTGLTEAFL.